One T cell receptor beta chain is described in this entry. Its matching antigen is unknown. This sample is drawn from a study of early T cells in non-severe SARS-CoV-2 infection. Study overall: The input, bulk RNA from unsorted whole blood, was sequenced, and chains were unpaired.

In the library, individual cDNA molecules carried attached unique molecular identifiers. TCRdb analysed the 5' RACE reads with MiXCR anew, one entry per CDR3 protein. Of about 69,000 distinct CDR3 sequences listed, roughly 4.5% are singletons. Unmatched junction bases numbered 5, after V lost 1 base and J lost 2 bases. This CDR3 is built from 17 residues. The germline V gene has CDR1 MDHEN and CDR2 SYDVKM. Study conclusions and caveats: A preference for anti-spike CD8 responses marked VDJdb matching, which missed private and CD4 specificities.

J is TRBJ2-3 and V is TRBV28, with 11 bases lining up with TRBD2. This clonotype was obtained from an adult who was a healthcare worker with PCR-confirmed SARS-CoV-2 infection or an uninfected control (not recorded which). The donor label of this sample is uncertain. This specimen was whole blood, taken at baseline. The CDR3 region has the DNA TGTGCCAGCAGTTTATATAGCGGGGGGGACTACACAGATACGCAGTATTTT. Translating it yields CASSLYSGGDYTDTQYF.